A single sample gave rise to the 26 T cell receptor beta chains below, sequenced in a study of T cells expressing NK-cell markers. No DNA is given; TCRdb re-called the 5' RACE reads and lists each CDR3 protein once. The data include 550,000 to 600,000 distinct CDR3 sequences; the top ten clones carry roughly 3.6%. Sequencing was done on a sample of blood T cells: a sorted CD56 or NKG2C T cell subset, CD4+ or CD8+ T cells, or bulk PBMC T cells (not recorded which). The receptors were sampled from a young man in good health.

The chain couples TRBV7-9 to TRBJ1-6; there is no DNA to check the TCRdb D call of TRBD1. The CDR3 spans 14 residues. Germline lookup yields CDR1 SEHNR and CDR2 FQNEAQ (reference sequence). CDR3 residues: CASGAGRDNSPLHF.

This chain connects TRBV5-1 to TRBJ1-1. Germline values: CDR1 SGHRS, CDR2 YFSETQ. This CDR3 is built from 16 residues. CDR3 sequence: CASSWRPENMNTEAFF.

V is TRBV20-1 and J is TRBJ2-3. Germline loops: CDR1 DFQATT, CDR2 SNEGSKA (reference sequence). This CDR3 region has 16 residues. The CDR3 region is CSARDGNRPSTDTQYF.

The V call is TRBV12-3 or TRBV12-4, the J call TRBJ2-1. The CDR3 covers 15 residues. The CDR3 protein is CASIQTVNSYNEQFF.

The V call is TRBV12-3 or TRBV12-4, the J call TRBJ1-5. The length of the CDR3 is 15 residues. This CDR3 is CASSRPGLRNQPQHF.

The chain uses TRBV28 and TRBJ2-7; TCRdb returns TRBD2, unconfirmable since there is no DNA. Germline CDR1 MDHEN, CDR2 SYDVKM. This CDR3 comprises 13 residues. This CDR3 reads CASSRARANEQYF.

The chain links TRBV7-2 to TRBJ2-5. The CDR3 consists of 16 residues. The germline V gene encodes CDR1 SGHTA and CDR2 FQGNSA. The CDR3 sequence is CASSLGRVSYQETQYF.

The CDR3 spells CASRGLPQETQYF. This chain links TRBV6-6 with TRBJ2-5; the TRBD2 assignment by TCRdb is unverifiable without DNA. This CDR3 contains 13 residues. Germline V gene data show CDR1 as MNHNY and CDR2 as SVGAGI (reference sequence).

The chain has TRBV4-3 and TRBJ2-3; with no DNA, the TCRdb D assignment of TRBD1 cannot be verified. Germline lookup yields CDR1 LGHNA and CDR2 YSLEER. This CDR3 is 15 amino acids long. The chain's CDR3 is CASSPYPDTRPTQYF.

This chain uses TRBV5-5 with TRBJ2-5. CDR1 and CDR2 from the germline V gene are SGHKS and YYEKEE (reference sequence). The CDR3 length is 13 residues. This CDR3 reads CASSLLGIETQYF.

The rearrangement uses TRBV6-5 and TRBJ2-1; as DNA is missing, the TRBD1 call by TCRdb cannot be tested. Germline values: CDR1 MNHEY, CDR2 SVGAGI. CDR3 size: 12 residues. The CDR3 protein is CAVGTGTNEQFF.

The rearrangement links TRBV7-2 to TRBJ2-5; TCRdb's assignment of TRBD1 cannot be checked, as there is no DNA. The CDR3 is 16 residues long. Germline assignment: CDR1 SGHTA and CDR2 FQGNSA. The CDR3 is CASSLGLAAPGETQYF.

J is TRBJ2-1 and V is TRBV5-5; the TCRdb D gene call, TRBD2, has no DNA to confirm it. The germline V gene encodes CDR1 SGHKS and CDR2 YYEKEE (reference sequence). The CDR3 is 16 amino acids. This CDR3 reads CASSSGAGTSGLEQFF.

The chain recombines TRBV9 with TRBJ2-7; TCRdb returns TRBD1, unconfirmable since there is no DNA. Germline lookup yields CDR1 SGDLS and CDR2 YYNGEE. The CDR3 covers 15 residues. The CDR3 here is CASSAGDKSGYEQYF.

The chain joins TRBV3-1 to TRBJ2-7; as DNA is missing, the TRBD2 call by TCRdb cannot be tested. The germline V gene encodes CDR1 LGHDT and CDR2 YNNKEL (reference sequence). This CDR3 contains 16 residues. CDR3 in amino acids: CASSPSGRAPSYEQYF.

V gene TRBV7-8 combines with J gene TRBJ1-2; TCRdb selects TRBD1, and the lack of DNA leaves this call unchecked. Germline V gene sequence: CDR1 SGHVS, CDR2 FQNEAQ. The CDR3 has 18 residues. The CDR3 loop is CASREKKPGTGVNYGYTF.

J is TRBJ2-3 and V is TRBV12-3 or TRBV12-4. The CDR3 runs to 14 residues. CDR3 loop: CASEDGDYTDTQYF.

The chain joins TRBV6-2 or TRBV6-3 to TRBJ1-3; TCRdb's D call of TRBD1 is untestable without DNA. Germline V gene data show CDR1 as MNHEY and CDR2 as SVGEGT. The CDR3 length is 14 residues. CDR3: CASEAGTAGNTIYF.

CDR3 region: CASSYSRQAGEQFF. J is TRBJ2-1 and V is TRBV6-5; TCRdb calls TRBD1, which cannot be checked without DNA. Germline CDR1 and CDR2: MNHEY and SVGAGI. There are 14 residues in the CDR3.

This chain uses TRBV7-7 with TRBJ2-1. The CDR3 totals 15 residues. Germline CDR1 is SSHAT and CDR2 is FNYEAQ (reference sequence). The CDR3 reads CASSPNLAFLNEQFF. The variable domain in full, completed from reference TRBV7-7 and TRBJ2-1, reads GAGVSQSPRYKVTKRGQDVTLRCDPISSHATLYWYQQALGQGPEFLTYFNYEAQPDKSGLPSDRFSAERPEGSISTLTIQRTEQRDSAMYRCASSPNLAFLNEQFFGPGTRLTVL.

The chain is built from TRBV20-1 and TRBJ1-3. Germline loops: CDR1 DFQATT, CDR2 SNEGSKA (reference sequence). The CDR3 contains 14 residues. The CDR3 sequence: CSAIPGLKGNTIYF.

This chain links TRBV20-1 with TRBJ2-5; TCRdb selects TRBD1, and the lack of DNA leaves this call unchecked. Germline V gene data show CDR1 as DFQATT and CDR2 as SNEGSKA (reference sequence). The CDR3 extends over 14 amino acids. CDR3 protein: CSAVGTGGKETQYF.

The rearrangement links TRBV18 to TRBJ1-6; TCRdb names TRBD1, which stays unverified in the absence of DNA. CDR1 KGHSH and CDR2 LQKENI come from the germline V gene. This CDR3 is 13 amino acids long. CDR3 sequence reads: CASSYDGGSPLHF.

V and J are TRBV12-3 or TRBV12-4 and TRBJ2-1. The CDR3 has 15 amino acids. CDR3 loop: CASSRAGTSYNEQFF.

This chain links TRBV7-2 with TRBJ2-2; the TCRdb D gene call, TRBD1, has no DNA to confirm it. Germline-derived CDR1 and CDR2 are SGHTA and FQGNSA. The CDR3 is 14 residues long. The CDR3 is CASSLGGYTGELFF.

The V and J genes are TRBV7-9 and TRBJ2-1; TCRdb designates TRBD2, a call that cannot be tested without DNA. The CDR3 runs 14 residues. CDR1 and CDR2 (germline): SEHNR, FQNEAQ (reference sequence). The CDR3 protein is CASSPPDLWDWQFF.